Following are 5 T cell receptor beta chains from one sample sequenced in a study of blood T cell repertoires in COVID-19 (dated by TCRdb to the early 2020s). The method behind the library was the immunoSEQ multiplex PCR assay. The table comes from immuneACCESS by way of TCRdb, which keeps in-frame sequences with V and J called. Part of the clones is missing from these tables; in studies checked, under half for an unresolved V gene and the rest for unknown reasons. Across this sample there are about 210,000 clones, with about 88% seen only once. The leading ten clones occupy 4% to 6% of the sample. The sequencing input was peripheral blood. These TCRs come from a woman in her thirties or forties with acute or convalescent COVID-19.

The chain employs TRBV10-3 and TRBJ1-1; D possibly corresponds to TRBD1 (5 bases). From germline, CDR1 is ENHRY and CDR2 SYGVKD. The CDR3 spans 13 residues. The V gene lost 7 bases and the J gene lost 1 base, with 10 bases spanning the gap. CDR3 DNA sequence: TGTGCCATCAAGGGGATCGGGAACACTGAAGCTTTCTTT. It encodes CAIKGIGNTEAFF.

The table lists this clone with a count of one. The CDR3 spells CASSLRQRKNIQYF. CDR3 DNA: TGTGCCAGCAGCCTCAGACAGAGGAAAAACATTCAGTACTTC. V is TRBV7-9 and J is TRBJ2-4; weak D call: TRBD1 (5 bases). Germline-derived CDR1 and CDR2 are SEHNR and FQNEAQ (reference sequence). V was pared by 5 bases and J by 4 bases, with 12 bases between. This CDR3 has 14 residues.

The gene calls are TRBV10-1 and TRBJ2-5; TRBD1 might be the D (6 bases). The germline V and J ends were trimmed by 9 bases and 5 bases, with 22 bases remaining between them. CDR3 length equals 15 residues. From germline, CDR1 is WNHNN and CDR2 SYGVQD (reference sequence). The chain's CDR3 is CASPARGHYRETQYF. Here the CDR3 DNA reads TGCGCCAGTCCCGCCAGGGGACACTACAGGGAGACCCAGTACTTC.

V gene TRBV7-9 combines with J gene TRBJ1-2; no clear D. Looked up from germline, CDR1 is SEHNR and CDR2 is FQNEAQ (reference sequence). This CDR3 comprises 10 residues. The V and J ends lost 5 bases and 9 bases respectively, with 7 bases between them. The CDR3 loop is CASSEIRYTF. DNA of the CDR3: TGTGCCAGCAGCGAGATTCGCTACACCTTC.

The V gene is TRBV5-6, the J gene TRBJ1-2, with 8 bases identical to TRBD1. This CDR3 region has 16 residues. The V gene's germline CDR1 is SGHDT and CDR2 YYEEEE. V was pared by 4 bases and J by 5 bases, with 13 bases of the junction left unmatched. CDR3 in DNA: TGTGCCAGCAGCGCCAGACAGGGGAGGATTGGTTATGGCTACACCTTC. Amino acids: CASSARQGRIGYGYTF. Together with reference TRBV5-6 and TRBJ1-2, the CDR3 gives the full variable domain: DAGVTQSPTHLIKTRGQQVTLRCSPKSGHDTVSWYQQALGQGPQFIFQYYEEEERQRGNFPDRFSGHQFPNYSSELNVNALLLGDSALYLCASSARQGRIGYGYTFGSGTRLTVV.